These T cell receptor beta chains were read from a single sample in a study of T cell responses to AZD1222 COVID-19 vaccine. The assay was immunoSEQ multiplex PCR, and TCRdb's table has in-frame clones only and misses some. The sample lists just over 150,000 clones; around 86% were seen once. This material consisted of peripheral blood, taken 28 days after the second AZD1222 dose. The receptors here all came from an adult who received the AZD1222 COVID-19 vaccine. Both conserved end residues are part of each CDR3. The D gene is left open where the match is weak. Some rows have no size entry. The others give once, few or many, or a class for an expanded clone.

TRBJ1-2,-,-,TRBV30,CAWLASGVDGYTF,TGTGCCTGGCTTGCTTCAGGGGTCGATGGCTACACCTTC
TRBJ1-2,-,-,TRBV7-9,CASSFRGRLIYGYTF,TGTGCCAGCAGCTTCAGAGGACGGCTCATCTATGGCTACACCTTC
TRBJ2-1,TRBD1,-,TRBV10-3,CAIANRDRGHNEQFF,TGTGCCATCGCGAACCGGGACAGGGGGCACAATGAGCAGTTCTTC
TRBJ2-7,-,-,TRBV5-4,CASSPSGGSYEQYF,TGTGCCAGCAGCCCAAGTGGGGGCTCCTACGAGCAGTACTTC
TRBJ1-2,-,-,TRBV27,CASSGLTGANYGYTF,TGTGCCAGCAGTGGCCTGACTGGAGCTAACTATGGCTACACCTTC
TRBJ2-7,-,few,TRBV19,CASSRDYEQYF,TGTGCCAGCAGCAGAGACTACGAGCAGTACTTC
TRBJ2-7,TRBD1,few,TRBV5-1,CASSIGTGGDEQYF,TGCGCCAGCAGCATTGGGACAGGGGGCGACGAGCAGTACTTC
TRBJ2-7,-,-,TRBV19,CASTSASGGEQYF,TGTGCCAGTACGTCGGCCTCAGGGGGGGAGCAGTACTTC
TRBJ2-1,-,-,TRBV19,CASSLFSGNEQFF,TGTGCCAGTAGCCTGTTTAGCGGCAATGAGCAGTTCTTC
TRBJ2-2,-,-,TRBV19,CASSIRQPGELFF,TGTGCCAGTAGTATCCGACAGCCCGGGGAGCTGTTTTTT
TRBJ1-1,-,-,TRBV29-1,CSVLAQRNTEAFF,TGCAGCGTCCTCGCACAGAGGAACACTGAAGCTTTCTTT
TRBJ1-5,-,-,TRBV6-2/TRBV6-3,CASSYDSSEPQHF,TGTGCCAGCAGTTACGACTCGAGTGAGCCCCAGCATTTT
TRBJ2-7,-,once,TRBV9,CASSVDNRGFVQYF,TGTGCCAGCAGCGTAGATAACCGGGGGTTTGTGCAGTACTTC
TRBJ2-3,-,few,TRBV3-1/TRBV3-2,CASSQETYSDTQYF,TGTGCCAGCAGCCAAGAAACGTACTCAGATACGCAGTATTTT
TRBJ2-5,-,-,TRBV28,CASSTREPSETQYF,TGTGCCAGCAGTACAAGGGAACCTAGTGAGACCCAGTACTTC
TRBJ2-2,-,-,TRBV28,CASSLSPIHTGELFF,TGTGCCAGCAGCCTAAGCCCGATTCACACCGGGGAGCTGTTTTTT
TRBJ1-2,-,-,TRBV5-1,CASSLVPDPPSYTF,TGCGCCAGCAGCTTGGTGCCGGATCCTCCCAGCTACACCTTC
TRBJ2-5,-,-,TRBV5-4,CASSGAVQETQYF,TGTGCCAGCAGCGGCGCTGTTCAAGAGACCCAGTACTTC
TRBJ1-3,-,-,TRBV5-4,CASSLGGSSGNTIYF,TGTGCCAGCAGCTTGGGGGGGTCCTCTGGAAACACCATATATTTT
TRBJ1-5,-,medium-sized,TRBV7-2,CASSFGGSQPQHF,TGTGCCAGCAGCTTTGGCGGGAGCCAGCCCCAGCATTTT
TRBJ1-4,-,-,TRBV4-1,CASSQEGVTTNEKLFF,TGCGCCAGCAGCCAAGAGGGGGTTACAACTAATGAAAAACTGTTTTTT
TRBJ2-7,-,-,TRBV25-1,CAIPRGQDHEQYF,TGTGCCATCCCCCGGGGCCAAGACCACGAGCAGTACTTC
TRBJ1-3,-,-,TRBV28,CASSLPGSFGVGTIYF,TGTGCCAGCAGTTTACCAGGATCCTTTGGGGTTGGCACCATATATTTT
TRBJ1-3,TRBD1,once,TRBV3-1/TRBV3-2,CASSLARGRGFSGNTIYF,TGTGCCAGCAGCCTAGCGAGGGGGCGGGGGTTCTCTGGAAACACCATATATTTT
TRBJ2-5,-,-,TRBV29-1,CSVEGWEETQYF,TGCAGCGTTGAAGGATGGGAAGAGACCCAGTACTTC
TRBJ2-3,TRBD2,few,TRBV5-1,CASSYLAGGPRSSTDTQYF,TGCGCCAGCAGCTATTTAGCGGGAGGGCCTCGATCTAGCACAGATACGCAGTATTTT
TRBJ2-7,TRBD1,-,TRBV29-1,CSVEWGGGQGYEQYF,TGCAGCGTTGAATGGGGAGGTGGACAGGGTTACGAGCAGTACTTC
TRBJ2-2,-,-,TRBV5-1,CASSLRSLTNTGELFF,TGCGCCAGCAGCTTGCGAAGCCTAACGAACACCGGGGAGCTGTTTTTT
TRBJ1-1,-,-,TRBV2,CASGRDRVEVAFF,TGTGCCAGCGGCAGAGATCGCGTTGAGGTAGCTTTCTTT
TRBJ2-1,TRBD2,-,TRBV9,CASSVASGPAYEQFF,TGTGCCAGCAGCGTAGCTAGCGGGCCGGCTTATGAGCAGTTCTTC
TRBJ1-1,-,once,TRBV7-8,CASSLVAVLPTEAFF,TGTGCCAGCAGCTTAGTAGCTGTTTTGCCCACTGAAGCTTTCTTT